This paragraph reports one T cell receptor beta chain. Its matching antigen is unknown. The sample belongs to a study of Tregs in tolerant kidney transplant recipients. Study-wide results and limits: The most relevant donor-specific Treg TCRbeta repertoire apparently came from expansion with activated donor B cells. No direct test of biological reproducibility was done here.

Unstimulated regulatory T cells (CD4+CD25+CD127-), CD4+CD25- non-regulatory cells, CD4 and CD8 cells were FACS-sorted from thawed PBMCs. The repertoire was sequenced with immunoSEQ multiplex PCR; TCRdb's copy has only in-frame clones and lacks some. The repertoire has some 68,000 clones, roughly 84% of them found once; the top ten carry roughly 4%. The CDR3 sequence is 16 residues long. Per germline, CDR1 SEHNR and CDR2 FQNEAQ (reference sequence). J gave up 1 base and V 7 bases, and 8 bases lay outside the gene matches. The J gene is TRBJ2-3, the V gene TRBV7-9; 10 nucleotides line up with TRBD1. This receptor was taken from a human donor in good health. Sequences were obtained from CD4+ T cells from blood. The chain's CDR3 is CASTSGTGVGTDTQYF. The CDR3 nucleotides read TGTGCCAGCACCTCGGGGACAGGGGTGGGCACAGATACGCAGTATTTT.